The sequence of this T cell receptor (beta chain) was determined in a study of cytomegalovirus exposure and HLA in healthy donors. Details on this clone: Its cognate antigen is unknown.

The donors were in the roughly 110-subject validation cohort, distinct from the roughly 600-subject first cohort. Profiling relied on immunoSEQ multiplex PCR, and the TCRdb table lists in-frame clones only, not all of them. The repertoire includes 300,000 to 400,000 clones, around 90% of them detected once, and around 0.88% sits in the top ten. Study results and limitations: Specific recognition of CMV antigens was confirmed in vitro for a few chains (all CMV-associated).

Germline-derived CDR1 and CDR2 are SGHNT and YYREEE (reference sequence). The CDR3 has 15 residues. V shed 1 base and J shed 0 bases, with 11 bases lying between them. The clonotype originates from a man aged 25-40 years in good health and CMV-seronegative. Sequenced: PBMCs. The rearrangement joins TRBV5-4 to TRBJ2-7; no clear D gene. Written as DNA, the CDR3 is TGTGCCAGCAGCTTGTCACAGCAGAGCTCCTACGAGCAGTACTTC. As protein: CASSLSQQSSYEQYF.